The table lists the clone carrying this T cell receptor (beta chain) with a few counts. Time point in this sample: baseline, week 1 (first vaccination visit). The treatment: pre-vaccination baseline after standard-of-care therapy. V was pared by 4 bases and J by 8 bases, with 8 bases between. This CDR3 region has 11 residues. Germline CDR1 SNHLY, CDR2 FYNNEI. Repertoires were generated with immunoSEQ multiplex PCR, while TCRdb's copy carries only in-frame clones and drops some. The sample carries 60,000 to 75,000 clones, over 70% recorded once. The data were taken from a study of a mutant IDH1 vaccine in newly diagnosed glioma.

V is TRBV2 and J is TRBJ1-1, with D possibly TRBD1 on 5 matching bases. The sequencing used peripheral blood mononuclear cells (PBMCs), collected from a glioma patient treated with radiotherapy, temozolomide or both. The TCR was taken from a woman aged 18-29 years with glioma. Some clones in this sample may be carry-over from other donors' samples. The CDR3 sequence: CASSVHREAFF. The CDR3 DNA is TGTGCCAGCAGTGTCCACAGGGAAGCTTTCTTT.